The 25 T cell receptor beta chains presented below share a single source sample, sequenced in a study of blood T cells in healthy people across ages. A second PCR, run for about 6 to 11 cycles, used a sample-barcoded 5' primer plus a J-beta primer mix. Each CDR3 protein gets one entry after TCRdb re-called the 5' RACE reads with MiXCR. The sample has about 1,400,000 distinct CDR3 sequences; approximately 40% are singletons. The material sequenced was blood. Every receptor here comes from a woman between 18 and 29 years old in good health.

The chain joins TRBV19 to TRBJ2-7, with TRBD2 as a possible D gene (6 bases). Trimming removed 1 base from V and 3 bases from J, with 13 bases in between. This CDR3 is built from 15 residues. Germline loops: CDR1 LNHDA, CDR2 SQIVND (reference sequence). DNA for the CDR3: TGTGCCAGTAGTATAGCGGGGGACGGAATCTACGAGCAGTACTTC. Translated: CASSIAGDGIYEQYF. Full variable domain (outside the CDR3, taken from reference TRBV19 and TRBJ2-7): DGGITQSPKYLFRKEGQNVTLSCEQNLNHDAMYWYRQDPGQGLRLIYYSQIVNDFQKGDIAEGYSVSREKKESFPLTVTSAQKNPTAFYLCASSIAGDGIYEQYFGPGTRLTVT.

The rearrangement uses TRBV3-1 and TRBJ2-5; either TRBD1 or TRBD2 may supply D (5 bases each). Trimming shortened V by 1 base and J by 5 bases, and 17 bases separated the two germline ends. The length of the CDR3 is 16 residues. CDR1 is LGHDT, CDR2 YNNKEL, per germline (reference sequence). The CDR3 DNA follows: TGTGCCAGCAGCCAAGCCGGGACCGAACGAAGGGAGACCCAGTACTTC. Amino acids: CASSQAGTERRETQYF.

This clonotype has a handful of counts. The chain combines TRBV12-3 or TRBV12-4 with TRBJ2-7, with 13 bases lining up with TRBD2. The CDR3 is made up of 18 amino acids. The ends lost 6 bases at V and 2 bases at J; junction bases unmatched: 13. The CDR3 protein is CASSPSGTSGVFTYEQYF. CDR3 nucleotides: TGTGCCAGCAGCCCCTCCGGGACTAGCGGGGTATTTACCTACGAGCAGTACTTC.

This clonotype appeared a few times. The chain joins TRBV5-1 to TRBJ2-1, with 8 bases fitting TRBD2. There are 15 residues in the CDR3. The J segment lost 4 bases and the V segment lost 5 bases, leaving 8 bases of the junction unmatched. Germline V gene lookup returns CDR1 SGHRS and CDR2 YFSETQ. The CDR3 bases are TGCGCCAGCAGGTTAACTAGCGGTTTTTACAATGAGCAGTTCTTC. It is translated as CASRLTSGFYNEQFF.

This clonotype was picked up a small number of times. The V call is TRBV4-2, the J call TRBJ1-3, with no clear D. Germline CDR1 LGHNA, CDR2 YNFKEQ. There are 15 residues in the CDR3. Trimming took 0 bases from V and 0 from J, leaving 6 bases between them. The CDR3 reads CASSQEVRSGNTIYF. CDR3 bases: TGTGCCAGCAGCCAAGAAGTTCGCTCTGGAAACACCATATATTTT.

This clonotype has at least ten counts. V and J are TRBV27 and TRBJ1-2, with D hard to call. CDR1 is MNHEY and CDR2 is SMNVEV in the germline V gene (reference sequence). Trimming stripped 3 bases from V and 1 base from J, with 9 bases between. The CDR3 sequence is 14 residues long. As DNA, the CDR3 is TGTGCCAGCAGTTTTAACCCGTATAACTATGGCTACACCTTC. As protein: CASSFNPYNYGYTF.

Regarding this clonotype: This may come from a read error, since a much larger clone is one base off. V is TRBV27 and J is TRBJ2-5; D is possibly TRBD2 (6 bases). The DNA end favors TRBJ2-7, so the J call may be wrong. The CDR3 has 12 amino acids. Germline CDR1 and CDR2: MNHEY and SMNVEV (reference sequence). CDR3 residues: CASTSVANEQYF. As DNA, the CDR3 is TGTGCCAGCACTAGCGTCGCAAACGAGCAGTACTTC.

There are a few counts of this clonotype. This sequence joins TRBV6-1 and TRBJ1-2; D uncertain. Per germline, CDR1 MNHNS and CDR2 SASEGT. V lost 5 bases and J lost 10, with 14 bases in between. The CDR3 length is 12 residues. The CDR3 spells CASSPGLKDYTF. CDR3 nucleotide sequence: TGTGCCAGCAGTCCCGGACTTAAGGACTACACCTTC.

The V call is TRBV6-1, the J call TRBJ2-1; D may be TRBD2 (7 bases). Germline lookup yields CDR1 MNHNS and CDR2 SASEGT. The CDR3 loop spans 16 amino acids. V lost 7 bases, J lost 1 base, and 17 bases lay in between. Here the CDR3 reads CASIGGGPWSYNEQFF. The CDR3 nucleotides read TGTGCCAGCATTGGGGGGGGGCCCTGGTCCTACAATGAGCAGTTCTTC.

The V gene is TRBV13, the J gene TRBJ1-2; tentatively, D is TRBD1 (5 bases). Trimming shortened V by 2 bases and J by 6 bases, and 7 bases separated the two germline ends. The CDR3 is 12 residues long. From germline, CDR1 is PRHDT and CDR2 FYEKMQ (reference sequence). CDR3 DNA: TGTGCCAGCAGCTTAACCAGGGATGGCTACACCTTC. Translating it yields CASSLTRDGYTF.

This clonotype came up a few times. CDR3 nucleotides: TGTGCCAGCAGTCTCAGACTAGCGGGGGATGAGCAGTTCTTC. Its translation: CASSLRLAGDEQFF. The chain uses TRBV27 and TRBJ2-1; 12 bases are shared with TRBD2. The ends lost 5 bases at V and 8 bases at J; junction bases unmatched: 4. This CDR3 comprises 14 residues. Germline values: CDR1 MNHEY, CDR2 SMNVEV (reference sequence).

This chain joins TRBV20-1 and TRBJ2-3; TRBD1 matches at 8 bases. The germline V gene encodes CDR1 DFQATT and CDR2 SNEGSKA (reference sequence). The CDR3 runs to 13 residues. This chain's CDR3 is CTAGQGARDTQYF. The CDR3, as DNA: TGCACCGCCGGGCAGGGGGCTCGAGATACGCAGTATTTT.

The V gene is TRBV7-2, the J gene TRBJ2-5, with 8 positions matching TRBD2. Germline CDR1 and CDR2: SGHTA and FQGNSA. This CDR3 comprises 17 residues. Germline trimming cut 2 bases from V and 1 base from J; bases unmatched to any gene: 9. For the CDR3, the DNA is TGTGCCAGCAGCTTATATCGTGATAGCGGGGCCCAAGAGACCCAGTACTTC. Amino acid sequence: CASSLYRDSGAQETQYF.

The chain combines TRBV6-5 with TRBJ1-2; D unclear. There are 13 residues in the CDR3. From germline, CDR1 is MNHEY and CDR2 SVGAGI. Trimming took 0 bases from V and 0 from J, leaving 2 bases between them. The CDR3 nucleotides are TGTGCCAGCAGTTACTCGTCTAACTATGGCTACACCTTC. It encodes CASSYSSNYGYTF.

The CDR3 nucleotides are TGTGCCAGCAGCTTAGGAGGTTCCATAGCGGGTCTATACAATGAGCAGTACTTC. Its translation is CASSLGGSIAGLYNEQYF. The chain combines TRBV7-9 with TRBJ2-5; 7 nucleotides match TRBD2. With V trimmed by 1 base and J by 11 bases, 22 bases remained unmatched. The CDR3 length is 18 residues. In germline, CDR1 is SEHNR, CDR2 FQNEAQ (reference sequence).

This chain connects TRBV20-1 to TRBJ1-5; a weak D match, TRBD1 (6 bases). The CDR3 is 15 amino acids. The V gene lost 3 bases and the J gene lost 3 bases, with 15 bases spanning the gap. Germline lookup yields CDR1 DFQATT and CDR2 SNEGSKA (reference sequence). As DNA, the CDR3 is TGCAGTGCTAGTTTCCCTGACAGGCCCAATCAGCCCCAGCATTTT. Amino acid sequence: CSASFPDRPNQPQHF.

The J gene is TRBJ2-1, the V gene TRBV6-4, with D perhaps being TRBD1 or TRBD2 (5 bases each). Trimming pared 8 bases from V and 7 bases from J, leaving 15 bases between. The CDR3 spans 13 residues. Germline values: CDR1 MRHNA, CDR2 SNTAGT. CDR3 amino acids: CASSLYEGNEQFF. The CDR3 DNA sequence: TGTGCCAGCTCTCTATATGAGGGGAATGAGCAGTTCTTC.

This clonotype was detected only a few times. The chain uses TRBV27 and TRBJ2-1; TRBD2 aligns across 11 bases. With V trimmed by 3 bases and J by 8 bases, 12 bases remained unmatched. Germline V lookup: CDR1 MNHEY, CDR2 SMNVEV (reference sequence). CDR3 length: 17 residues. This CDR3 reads CASSLGRRLAGSDEQFF. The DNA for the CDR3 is TGTGCCAGCAGTTTGGGGCGTAGACTAGCGGGGTCGGATGAGCAGTTCTTC.

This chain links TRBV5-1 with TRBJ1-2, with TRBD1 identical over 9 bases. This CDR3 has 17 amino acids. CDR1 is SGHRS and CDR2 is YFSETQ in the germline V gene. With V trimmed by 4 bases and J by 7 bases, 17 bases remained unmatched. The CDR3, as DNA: TGCGCCAGCAGCCTTACCGCTATGGCAGACAGGGGGGCTGGCTACACCTTC. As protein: CASSLTAMADRGAGYTF.

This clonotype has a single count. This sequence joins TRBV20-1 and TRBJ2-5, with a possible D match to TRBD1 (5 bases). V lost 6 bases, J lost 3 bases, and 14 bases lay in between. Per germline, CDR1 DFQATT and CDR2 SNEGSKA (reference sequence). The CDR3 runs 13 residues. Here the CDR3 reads CSAIGQRKETQYF. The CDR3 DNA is TGCAGTGCCATCGGACAACGAAAAGAGACCCAGTACTTC.

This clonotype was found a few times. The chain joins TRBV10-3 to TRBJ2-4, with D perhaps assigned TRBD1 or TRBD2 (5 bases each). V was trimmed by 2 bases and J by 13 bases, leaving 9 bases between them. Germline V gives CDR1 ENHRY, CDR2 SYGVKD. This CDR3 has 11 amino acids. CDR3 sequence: CAISEGGEQYF. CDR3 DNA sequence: TGTGCCATCAGTGAGGGGGGTGAGCAGTACTTC.

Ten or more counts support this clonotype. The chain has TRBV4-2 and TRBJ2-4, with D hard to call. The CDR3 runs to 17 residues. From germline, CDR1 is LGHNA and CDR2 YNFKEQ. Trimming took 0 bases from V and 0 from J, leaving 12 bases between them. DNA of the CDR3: TGTGCCAGCAGCCAAGATTGGGCGCAGCTAGCCAAAAACATTCAGTACTTC. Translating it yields CASSQDWAQLAKNIQYF.

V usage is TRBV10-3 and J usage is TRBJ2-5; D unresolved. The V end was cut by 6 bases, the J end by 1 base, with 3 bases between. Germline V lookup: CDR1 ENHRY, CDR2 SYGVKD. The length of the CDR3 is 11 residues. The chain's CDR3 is CAIRRQETQYF. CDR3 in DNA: TGTGCCATCAGGCGCCAAGAGACCCAGTACTTC.

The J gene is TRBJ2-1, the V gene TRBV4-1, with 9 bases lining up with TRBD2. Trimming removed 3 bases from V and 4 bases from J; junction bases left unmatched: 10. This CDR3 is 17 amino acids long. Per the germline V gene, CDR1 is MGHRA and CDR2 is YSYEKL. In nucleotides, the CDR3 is TGCGCCAGCAGCCACCCACGGACGAGCGGGAGGTACAATGAGCAGTTCTTC. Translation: CASSHPRTSGRYNEQFF.

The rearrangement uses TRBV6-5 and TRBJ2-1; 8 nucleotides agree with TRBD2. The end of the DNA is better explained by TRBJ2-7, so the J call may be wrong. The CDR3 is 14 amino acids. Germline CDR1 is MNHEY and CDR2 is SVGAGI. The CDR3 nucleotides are TGTGCCAGCAGTGATTCTAGCGGGTACAATGAGCAGTACTTC. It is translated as CASSDSSGYNEQYF.